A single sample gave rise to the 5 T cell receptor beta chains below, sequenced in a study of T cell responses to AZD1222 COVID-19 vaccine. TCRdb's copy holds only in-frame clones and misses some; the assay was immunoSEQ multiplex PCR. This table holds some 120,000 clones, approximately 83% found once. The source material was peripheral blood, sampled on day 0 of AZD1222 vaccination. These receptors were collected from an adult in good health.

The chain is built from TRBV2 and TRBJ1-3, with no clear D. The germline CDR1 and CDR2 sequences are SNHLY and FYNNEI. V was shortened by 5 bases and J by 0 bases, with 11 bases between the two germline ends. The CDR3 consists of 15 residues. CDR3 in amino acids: CASSIMVTSGNTIYF. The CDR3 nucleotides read TGTGCCAGCAGTATCATGGTTACCTCTGGAAACACCATATATTTT.

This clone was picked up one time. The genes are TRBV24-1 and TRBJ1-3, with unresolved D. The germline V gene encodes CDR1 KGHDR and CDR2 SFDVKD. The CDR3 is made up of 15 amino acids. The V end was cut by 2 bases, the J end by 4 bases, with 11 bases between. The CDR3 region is CATSDSTGPGNTIYF. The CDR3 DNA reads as TGTGCCACCAGTGATTCAACCGGGCCGGGAAACACCATATATTTT.

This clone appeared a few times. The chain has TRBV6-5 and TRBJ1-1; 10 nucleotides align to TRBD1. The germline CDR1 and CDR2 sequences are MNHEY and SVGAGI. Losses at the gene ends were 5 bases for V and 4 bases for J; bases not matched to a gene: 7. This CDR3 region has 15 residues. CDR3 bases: TGTGCCAGCAGTCCGGGGACAGGGGAGGCCACTGAAGCTTTCTTT. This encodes CASSPGTGEATEAFF.

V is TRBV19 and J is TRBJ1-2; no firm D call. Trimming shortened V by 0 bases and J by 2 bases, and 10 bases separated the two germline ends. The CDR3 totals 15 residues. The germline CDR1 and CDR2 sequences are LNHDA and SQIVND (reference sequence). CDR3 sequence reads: CASSIEGGLNYGYTF. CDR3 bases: TGTGCCAGTAGTATAGAGGGAGGACTCAACTATGGCTACACCTTC. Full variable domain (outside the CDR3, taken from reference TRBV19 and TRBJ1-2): DGGITQSPKYLFRKEGQNVTLSCEQNLNHDAMYWYRQDPGQGLRLIYYSQIVNDFQKGDIAEGYSVSREKKESFPLTVTSAQKNPTAFYLCASSIEGGLNYGYTFGSGTRLTVV.

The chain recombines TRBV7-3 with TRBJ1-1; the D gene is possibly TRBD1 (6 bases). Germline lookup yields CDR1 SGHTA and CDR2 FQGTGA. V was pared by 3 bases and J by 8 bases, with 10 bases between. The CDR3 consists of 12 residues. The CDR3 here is CASSFGGGEAFF. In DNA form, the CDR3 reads TGTGCCAGCAGCTTCGGCGGGGGCGAAGCTTTCTTT.